This TCR beta chain was observed in a study of beta chain features in type 1 diabetes. Germline loops: CDR1 SGHTA, CDR2 FQGNSA. This CDR3 is built from 15 residues. Unmatched junction bases numbered 4, after V lost 4 bases and J lost 2 bases. Reverse transcription of all isolated RNA meant that expressed TCRB transcripts were sequenced. Some clones are missing from TCRdb's copy, which holds only in-frame ones; the method was immunoSEQ multiplex PCR. Of 250,000 or so clones listed, 27% are singletons. Whole-study findings and limits: Researchers cautioned that cDNA sequencing could over-represent cells with high TCR expression. Patients with type 1 diabetes carried fewer insertions and had more deletions at their VDJ junctions.

One heparinised draw of blood, averaging about 110 mL, came from each donor. By way of CD45RO/CCR7/CD25/CD127/CD95/CD27, the CD4+ regulatory, stem cell-like memory, central memory and naive cells were sorted. Notes on this clone: Its antigen remains unknown.

This receptor was obtained from a man aged 25 to 40 in good health. The chain employs TRBV7-2 and TRBJ2-7, with 11 bases that match TRBD2. The sample was central memory CD4+ T cells from blood. CDR3 sequence (DNA): TGTGCCAGCAGCTCTACTAGCGGGGGTCCCTACGAGCAGTACTTC. It codes for CASSSTSGGPYEQYF. The full variable domain, its missing parts supplied by reference TRBV7-2 and TRBJ2-7, is GAGVSQSPSNKVTEKGKDVELRCDPISGHTALYWYRQSLGQGLEFLIYFQGNSAPDKSGLPSDRFSAERTGGSVSTLTIQRTQQEDSAVYLCASSSTSGGPYEQYFGPGTRLTVT.